The rows below give T cell receptor beta chains drawn from one sample of a study of blood T cell repertoires in COVID-19. The data were produced by immunoSEQ multiplex PCR, yet TCRdb's version contains in-frame clones alone and is incomplete. The sample holds 70,000 to 100,000 clones, roughly 88% seen once. The material sequenced was peripheral blood. The receptors derive from a woman between 70 and 85 years old with acute or convalescent COVID-19. Each CDR3 is given with its conserved first and last residue. The order of the fields is clone size, J gene, V gene, CDR3 protein. Some rows mark clone size as missing; the rest say once, few, many or name a class of expanded clone.

NA	TRBJ1-6	TRBV11-2	CASSLLQTLYNSPLHF
NA	TRBJ2-7	TRBV4-1	CASSQDRGLTYEQYF
NA	TRBJ2-3	TRBV4-2	CASSQDYFSSGGLGTDTQYF
NA	TRBJ2-1	TRBV7-6	CASSGTSGLNPNEQFF
NA	TRBJ2-2	TRBV4-2	CASSLGGSPIENTGELFF
NA	TRBJ1-5	TRBV30	CAWSKGGGPNQPQHF
NA	TRBJ2-7	TRBV19	CASRASYEQYF
once	TRBJ1-2	TRBV3-1/TRBV3-2	CASSQGLQGGLYGYTF
NA	TRBJ2-1	TRBV3-1/TRBV3-2	CASSQGGLAGGVQFF
NA	TRBJ2-1	TRBV10-2	CASSQGRSYNEQFF
NA	TRBJ1-2	TRBV29-1	CSVTRDSSNYGYTF
NA	TRBJ2-1	TRBV6-4	CASSDWDRGRGEQFF
NA	TRBJ1-2	TRBV24-1	CATSDPRLLGGYTF
NA	TRBJ1-5	TRBV5-5	CASSLAGTASNQPQHF
NA	TRBJ1-2	TRBV3-1/TRBV3-2	CASSSAGTVGYYGYTF
NA	TRBJ1-2	TRBV5-8	CASRGPGHNYGYTF
few	TRBJ1-4	TRBV19	CASSIGQTNEKLFF
NA	TRBJ2-3	TRBV5-6	CASSLIGGRDTQYF
NA	TRBJ1-2	TRBV6-5	CASVGQGYGYTF
NA	TRBJ2-5	TRBV29-1	CSVPGQGGLETQYF
NA	TRBJ2-1	TRBV7-2	CASSLYGDSNEQFF
NA	TRBJ2-3	TRBV7-2	CASSLRGGGAGTDTQYF
once	TRBJ2-6	TRBV2	CASGPLEGHLSRANVLTF
NA	TRBJ2-1	TRBV5-1	CASSAGLAGGNNEQFF
NA	TRBJ1-2	TRBV6-5	CASTTRQGRHGYTF
NA	TRBJ2-5	TRBV9	CASSVGGLAGQETQYF
NA	TRBJ2-3	TRBV6-5	CASRKTGDTDTQYF
NA	TRBJ2-3	TRBV5-5	CASSLGGRADTQYF
NA	TRBJ2-2	TRBV29-1	CSVEGTGASTGELFF
NA	TRBJ1-2	TRBV6-1	CASSEEPYRHYGYTF
NA	TRBJ1-4	TRBV5-1	CASSREANEKLFF
NA	TRBJ1-2	TRBV5-6	CASSLGQYANYGYTF
NA	TRBJ2-3	TRBV9	CASSVDPDTQYF
NA	TRBJ2-1	TRBV5-1	CASSPDRNNEQFF
NA	TRBJ2-5	TRBV11-1	CASSSLAGSETQYF
once	TRBJ1-4	TRBV28	CASSLRGLEEKLFF
NA	TRBJ2-5	TRBV11-3	CASSLSGREETQYF
NA	TRBJ2-3	TRBV27	CASSLVLRGGPTDTQYF
NA	TRBJ2-1	TRBV4-1	CASSLGQSSYNEQFF
NA	TRBJ2-4	TRBV28	CASRGGQFRNIQYF
NA	TRBJ2-7	TRBV7-9	CASSPRTGFGIEQYF
NA	TRBJ2-5	TRBV11-2	CASSFTVEETQYF
NA	TRBJ2-3	TRBV4-1	CASSQDPLGSGGLTDTQYF
NA	TRBJ1-2	TRBV28	CASHRGNYGYTF